The entry below describes one T cell receptor beta chain. The CDR3 totals 10 residues. Germline CDR1 is DFQATT and CDR2 is SNEGSKA (reference sequence). Between the trimmed V and J ends, which lost 3 bases and 3 bases, there was a span of 3 bases. Per the authors' pipeline: Amplification with reference gene primers provided the estimates of nucleated cell counts. This table comes from immunoSEQ multiplex PCR, and its TCRdb copy is limited to in-frame clones, with some not included. The V and J calls and clone size come from that table; D and trimming were worked out from the DNA. Among around 140,000 clones listed, roughly three quarters were seen once. The record originates from a study of blood T cell repertoires in COVID-19. Overall study: The United States, Italy and Spain were the sources of the acute and convalescent COVID-19 samples.

V usage is TRBV20-1 and J usage is TRBJ2-7; D is ambiguous. The TCR sequence derives from a woman aged 70-85 years with acute or convalescent COVID-19. Sequencing was carried out using peripheral blood. CDR3 loop: CSASGYEQYF. For the CDR3, the DNA is TGCAGTGCTAGCGGCTACGAGCAGTACTTC.